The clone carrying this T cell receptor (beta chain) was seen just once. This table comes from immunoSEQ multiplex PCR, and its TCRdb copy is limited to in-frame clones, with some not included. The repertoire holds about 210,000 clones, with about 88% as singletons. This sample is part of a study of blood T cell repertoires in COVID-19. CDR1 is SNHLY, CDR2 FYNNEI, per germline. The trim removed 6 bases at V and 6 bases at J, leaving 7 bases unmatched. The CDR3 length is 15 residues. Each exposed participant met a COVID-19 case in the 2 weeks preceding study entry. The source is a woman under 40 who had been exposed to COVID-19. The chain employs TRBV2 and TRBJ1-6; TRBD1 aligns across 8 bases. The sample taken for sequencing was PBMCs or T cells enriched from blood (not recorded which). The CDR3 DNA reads TGTGCCAGCAGCCAGACAGGGGTCGGTAATTCACCCCTCCACTTT. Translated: CASSQTGVGNSPLHF.